The next 9 T cell receptor beta chains were all read from a single sample in a study of Graves' ophthalmopathy and Graves' hyperthyroidism. The authors amplified TCR beta CDR3 regions from RNA transcripts. RT-PCR with HTBI primers came first, then second-round multiplex PCR. TCRdb reprocessed the multiplex PCR reads with MiXCR, giving one entry per CDR3 protein. The sample consists of more than 1,000,000 distinct CDR3 sequences, roughly 35% of them appearing once. The sequenced sample consisted of peripheral blood or thyroid tissue (not recorded which). The receptors originated from an adult man with Graves' hyperthyroidism.

The rearrangement uses TRBV12-3 or TRBV12-4 and TRBJ1-6; TRBD1 might be the D (5 bases). The CDR3 consists of 15 residues. Deletions cut 3 bases from V and 6 bases from J, with 12 bases between. CDR3 bases: TGTGCCAGCAGTTTTCGTGGGGCTGGTAATTCACCCCTCCACTTT. It translates to CASSFRGAGNSPLHF.

The V call is TRBV10-2, the J call TRBJ2-5; 11 bases agree with TRBD2. The CDR3 is 16 residues long. CDR1 is WSHSY, CDR2 SAAADI, per germline. Germline trimming cut 4 bases from V and 5 bases from J; bases unmatched to any gene: 9. The CDR3 coding sequence is TGCGCCAGCAGTGCGAGATTAGCGGGAGGGCCGGAGACCCAGTACTTC. Its protein is CASSARLAGGPETQYF.

There are a few counts of this clonotype. A read error may be the cause here, since a much bigger clone is one base away. This sequence joins TRBV5-5 and TRBJ2-7; tentatively, D is TRBD1 or TRBD2 (5 bases each). The CDR3 is made up of 13 amino acids. Germline V gene sequence: CDR1 SGHKS, CDR2 YYEKEE (reference sequence). CDR3 DNA sequence: TGCGCCAGCTCAAACTGGGGGTTCGCCGAGCAGTACTTC. Its protein is CASSNWGFAEQYF.

The table lists this clonotype with a few counts. This chain uses TRBV12-3 or TRBV12-4 with TRBJ1-6; 7 bases line up with TRBD1. The CDR3 is 16 residues long. The V gene end was trimmed by 6 bases and the J gene end by 7 bases; junction bases not matched to a gene: 12. CDR3 protein: CASRSDRASPNSPLHF. Written as DNA, the CDR3 is TGTGCCAGCAGGTCCGACAGGGCTAGTCCCAATTCACCCCTCCACTTT.

Only a few counts were recorded for this clonotype. The chain is built from TRBV6-5 and TRBJ1-1; TRBD1 might be the D (5 bases). Germline-derived CDR1 and CDR2 are MNHEY and SVGAGI. V lost 2 bases, J lost 0 bases, and 7 bases lay in between. The CDR3 runs 14 residues. The CDR3: CASSYEGMNTEAFF. The CDR3 nucleotides are TGTGCCAGCAGTTACGAGGGGATGAACACTGAAGCTTTCTTT.

In the case of this clonotype: One end of the junction is discordant with germline, which a read error may explain. V gene TRBV2 combines with J gene TRBJ1-2; 7 bases are a match to TRBD1. Looked up from germline, CDR1 is SNHLY and CDR2 is FYNNEI. This CDR3 has 14 residues. The CDR3 nucleotides are TGTGCCGGCAGCCGGGACAGAGATCACTATGGCTACACCTTC. Its protein product is CAGSRDRDHYGYTF. Using reference TRBV2 and TRBJ1-2 for the parts outside the CDR3, the full variable domain is EPEVTQTPSHQVTQMGQEVILRCVPISNHLYFYWYRQILGQKVEFLVSFYNNEISEKSEIFDDQFSVERPDGSNFTLKIRSTKLEDSAMYFCAGSRDRDHYGYTFGSGTRLTVV.

This clonotype occurred many times. This sequence joins TRBV5-1 and TRBJ1-1, with D unclear. V lost 0 bases and J lost 5, with 11 bases in between. The CDR3 extends over 14 amino acids. Germline V gene data show CDR1 as SGHRS and CDR2 as YFSETQ. The DNA for the CDR3 is TGCGCCAGCAGCTTGGAAGGCCGCGCTACTGAAGCTTTCTTT. Its translation is CASSLEGRATEAFF.

In the case of this clonotype: A read error may account for a junction end that differs from germline. CDR3: CSASFAGGVYNSPLHF. CDR3 in DNA: TGCAGTGCTAGTTTCGCGGGGGGCGTCTATAATTCACCTCTCCACTTT. V is TRBV20-1 and J is TRBJ1-6; possibly TRBD1 for D (6 bases). Germline lookup yields CDR1 DFQATT and CDR2 SNEGSKA (reference sequence). This CDR3 region has 16 residues.

Ten or more counts support this clonotype. The chain combines TRBV9 with TRBJ2-7; maybe TRBD1 (5 bases). The CDR3 loop spans 14 amino acids. Germline CDR1 SGDLS, CDR2 YYNGEE. V was cut by 0 bases and J by 6 bases, with 13 bases left in between. In DNA, the CDR3 is TGTGCCAGCAGCGTAGGGGTCCAGGGTACCGAGCAGTACTTC. Translating it yields CASSVGVQGTEQYF.